This T cell receptor (beta chain) was recorded in a study of T cells after yellow fever vaccination. The CDR3 is made up of 18 amino acids. J gave up 0 bases and V 5 bases, and 12 bases lay outside the gene matches. Germline assignment: CDR1 MGHDK and CDR2 SYGVNS. This clonotype was seen at least ten times. MiXCR, applied by TCRdb to the 5' RACE reads, yields one record per CDR3 protein. The data show 95,000 to 150,000 distinct CDR3 sequences, approximately 16% seen once. Sample: CD8+ T cells sorted from PBMCs, taken 5 days after the yellow fever booster vaccination. V and J are TRBV25-1 and TRBJ2-1; 8 bases line up with TRBD2. The sequence was obtained from a man aged 18 to 29 who received the YFV17D yellow fever vaccine. This CDR3 is CASSQGWVAGHSYNEQFF. DNA of the CDR3: TGTGCCAGCAGTCAAGGATGGGTAGCGGGGCACTCCTACAATGAGCAGTTCTTC.